This TCR beta chain was observed in a study of shared clonotypes between healthy human individuals. Some clones are missing from TCRdb's copy, which holds only in-frame ones; the method was immunoSEQ multiplex PCR. The sample includes about 1 million clones, approximately 76% seen only once; the top ten take 1.2% to 1.5%. CDR1 and CDR2 from the germline V gene are SEHNR and FQNEAQ (reference sequence). The CDR3 covers 15 residues. V shed 3 bases and J 1 base; nucleotides not matched to a gene: 6. This chain uses TRBV7-9 with TRBJ2-7, with 7 bases aligning to TRBD1. This TCR was recovered from a man in his late teens or twenties in good health. Sequencing was carried out using memory CD4+ T cells sorted from blood. Described subset: CD45RA-negative fraction. For the CDR3, the DNA is TGTGCCAGCAGCTTCACGACAGGGAGATCCTACGAGCAGTACTTC. Residues: CASSFTTGRSYEQYF.